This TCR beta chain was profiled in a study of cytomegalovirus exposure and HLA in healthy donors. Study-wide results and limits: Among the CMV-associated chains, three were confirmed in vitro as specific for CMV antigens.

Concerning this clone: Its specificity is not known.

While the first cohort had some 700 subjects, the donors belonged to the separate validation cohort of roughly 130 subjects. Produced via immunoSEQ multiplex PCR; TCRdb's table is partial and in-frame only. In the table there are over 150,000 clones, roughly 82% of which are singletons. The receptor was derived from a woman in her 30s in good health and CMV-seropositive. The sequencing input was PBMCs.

The DNA for the CDR3 is TGTGCCACCAGCAAAACAGGGGTTGCCGTAACTTTCTTT. Translating it yields CATSKTGVAVTFF. The genes are TRBV15 and TRBJ1-1; 7 nucleotides match TRBD1. The junction had 11 bases not matched to a gene; V was cut back by 4 bases and J by 12 bases. The CDR3 spans 13 residues. The germline gives CDR1 LNHNV, CDR2 YYDKDF (reference sequence).